The present T cell receptor (beta chain) was sequenced within a study of cytomegalovirus exposure and HLA in healthy donors. General study points: Productive status was seen about 87% or about 30% of the time for most TCR beta V segments in an earlier analysis.

Points on this clone: Its antigen remains unidentified.

Both 60 Vbeta primers and 13 Jbeta primers went into the PCR. Method: immunoSEQ multiplex PCR; TCRdb's copy keeps in-frame clones and lacks some. The sample contains approximately 160,000 clones, 70% to 85% of which appear only once. Input material: PBMCs. This clonotype was obtained from a woman in her 30s in good health and CMV-seropositive.

This CDR3 is CASSPKGGGSSYEQYF. The CDR3 DNA is TGTGCCAGCAGCCCCAAAGGCGGGGGGAGCTCCTACGAGCAGTACTTC. The chain uses TRBV5-4 and TRBJ2-7; 8 nucleotides agree with TRBD2. J gave up 0 bases and V 4 bases, and 9 bases lay outside the gene matches. The CDR3 sequence is 16 residues long. In germline, CDR1 is SGHNT, CDR2 YYREEE (reference sequence). Filled out from reference TRBV5-4 and TRBJ2-7, the complete variable domain reads ETGVTQSPTHLIKTRGQQVTLRCSSQSGHNTVSWYQQALGQGPQFIFQYYREEENGRGNFPPRFSGLQFPNYSSELNVNALELDDSALYLCASSPKGGGSSYEQYFGPGTRLTVT.